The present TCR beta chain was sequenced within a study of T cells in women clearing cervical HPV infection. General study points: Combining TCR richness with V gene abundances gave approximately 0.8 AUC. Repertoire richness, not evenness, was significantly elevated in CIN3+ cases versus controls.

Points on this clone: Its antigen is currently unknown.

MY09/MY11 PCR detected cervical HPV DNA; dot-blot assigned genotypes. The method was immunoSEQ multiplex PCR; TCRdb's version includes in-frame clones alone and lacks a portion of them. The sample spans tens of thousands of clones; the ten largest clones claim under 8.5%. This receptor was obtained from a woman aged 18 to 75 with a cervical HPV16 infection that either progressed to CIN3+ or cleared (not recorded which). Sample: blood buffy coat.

CDR3 DNA (partial): TGTGCCAGCAGCACCGACAGGGTCACTGAA. This translates into CASSTDRVTE. The full-length CDR3 reads as CASSTDRVTEAFF. The chain carries TRBV7-9 and TRBJ1-1, with 7 bases matching TRBD1. Coverage ceases 3 residues before the CDR3 finishes, and the germline J gene fills in the end. The V segment lost 5 bases and the J segment 4 bases; nucleotides outside the gene matches: 4. The CDR3 is 13 residues long. Germline V gives CDR1 SEHNR, CDR2 FQNEAQ (reference sequence). The variable domain in full, completed from reference TRBV7-9 and TRBJ1-1, reads DTGVSQNPRHKITKRGQNVTFRCDPISEHNRLYWYRQTLGQGPEFLTYFQNEAQLEKSRLLSDRFSAERPKGSFSTLEIQRTEQGDSAMYLCASSTDRVTEAFFGQGTRLTVV.